Following are 12 T cell receptor beta chains from one sample sequenced in a study of cytomegalovirus exposure and HLA in healthy donors. Profiled with immunoSEQ multiplex PCR; TCRdb holds only in-frame clones, not every one. The table lists about 83,000 clones, roughly 96% of them singletons. Sample: PBMCs. These receptor sequences come from a woman between 18 and 30 years old in good health and CMV-seronegative.

The chain links TRBV20-1 to TRBJ2-3; the D is unclear. V was pared by 3 bases and J by 4 bases, with 2 bases between. This CDR3 is built from 10 residues. Germline values: CDR1 DFQATT, CDR2 SNEGSKA (reference sequence). CDR3 protein: CSASADTQYF. The CDR3 nucleotides are TGCAGTGCTAGCGCAGATACGCAGTATTTT.

The J gene is TRBJ2-4, the V gene TRBV27, with 9 positions matching TRBD2. The ends lost 8 bases at V and 11 bases at J; junction bases unmatched: 13. There are 14 residues in the CDR3. From germline, CDR1 is MNHEY and CDR2 SMNVEV (reference sequence). The CDR3, as DNA: TGTGCCAGCCCCTTCCCCTTTGAGCGGGAGGTTCAGTACTTC. Its translation is CASPFPFEREVQYF.

This rearrangement joins TRBV23-1 to TRBJ2-7; 8 nucleotides agree with TRBD2. TRBV23-1 is classed as an ORF, of uncertain function. V dropped 6 bases and J dropped 0; count of bases not matched to a gene: 7. The CDR3 totals 15 residues. CDR3 coding DNA: TGCGCCAGCAGAAAGAGCGGGAGAACCTCCTACGAGCAGTACTTC. Translation gives CASRKSGRTSYEQYF.

CDR3 protein: CASSFPRTGGESGGYTF. In DNA form, the CDR3 reads TGCGCCAGCAGCTTTCCCCGAACAGGCGGGGAATCGGGTGGCTACACCTTC. The J gene is TRBJ1-2, the V gene TRBV5-1; D may be TRBD1 (5 bases). Germline lookup yields CDR1 SGHRS and CDR2 YFSETQ. V lost 2 bases and J lost 7, with 24 bases in between. This CDR3 has 17 amino acids.

The chain has TRBV28 and TRBJ2-7, with TRBD2 as a possible D gene (5 bases). Germline CDR1 reads MDHEN; CDR2 reads SYDVKM. The CDR3 is 15 residues long. V was shortened by 0 bases and J by 6 bases, with 15 bases between the two germline ends. The CDR3: CASSLWGQTTIEQYF. The CDR3 coding sequence is TGTGCCAGCAGTTTATGGGGCCAGACTACGATCGAGCAGTACTTC.

The chain links TRBV10-2 to TRBJ1-2; no reliable D call. CDR3 length: 13 residues. V lost 3 bases, J lost 5 bases, and 10 bases lay in between. Germline-derived CDR1 and CDR2 are WSHSY and SAAADI. The CDR3 spells CASSEPQTYGYTF. CDR3 sequence (DNA): TGCGCCAGCAGTGAACCTCAGACTTATGGCTACACCTTC.

DNA of the CDR3: TGTGCCAGCCCCAAGCTCGGGACTAGCGTAATAGATGAGCAGTTCTTC. Amino acid sequence: CASPKLGTSVIDEQFF. The chain is built from TRBV2 and TRBJ2-1; 10 positions agree with TRBD2. Germline-derived CDR1 and CDR2 are SNHLY and FYNNEI. The length of the CDR3 is 16 residues. The junction had 15 bases not matched to a gene; V was cut back by 8 bases and J by 8 bases. The full variable domain, completed using reference TRBV2 and TRBJ2-1, is EPEVTQTPSHQVTQMGQEVILRCVPISNHLYFYWYRQILGQKVEFLVSFYNNEISEKSEIFDDQFSVERPDGSNFTLKIRSTKLEDSAMYFCASPKLGTSVIDEQFFGPGTRLTVL.

This chain joins TRBV10-1 and TRBJ2-3, with 8 bases matching TRBD2. CDR1 and CDR2 from the germline V gene are WNHNN and SYGVQD (reference sequence). CDR3 length equals 15 residues. The V and J ends lost 6 bases and 4 bases, in that order; junction bases with no gene match: 9. This CDR3 is CASSSEVAGPDTQYF. CDR3 bases: TGCGCCAGCAGCAGTGAGGTAGCGGGACCAGATACGCAGTATTTT.

J is TRBJ1-5 and V is TRBV6-1; a weak D match, TRBD1 (5 bases). Trimming cost V 2 bases and J 6 bases, with 14 bases left between them. Germline CDR1 MNHNS, CDR2 SASEGT. The CDR3 consists of 15 residues. DNA for the CDR3: TGTGCCAGCAGTGAAAGCGGGACGGACGGTCAGCCCCAGCATTTT. Translation: CASSESGTDGQPQHF.

The chain joins TRBV4-1 to TRBJ2-5, with D uncertain. The CDR3 loop spans 13 amino acids. V was cut by 2 bases and J by 5 bases, with 9 bases left in between. Germline V CDR1 and CDR2: MGHRA, YSYEKL. The CDR3 region has the DNA TGCGCCAGCAGCCAACCCCCTGTGGAGACCCAGTACTTC. Its protein is CASSQPPVETQYF.

This rearrangement joins TRBV7-8 to TRBJ1-2, with D uncertain. Trimming shortened V by 3 bases and J by 0 bases, and 11 bases separated the two germline ends. This CDR3 has 15 amino acids. Per germline, CDR1 SGHVS and CDR2 FQNEAQ. This CDR3 is CASSLGSPSNYGYTF. DNA of the CDR3: TGTGCCAGCAGCTTGGGCAGTCCTTCTAACTATGGCTACACCTTC.

The chain recombines TRBV18 with TRBJ1-6; D not resolved. Germline CDR1 and CDR2: KGHSH and LQKENI. Trimming took off 3 bases at V and 10 bases at J, with 7 bases between the two ends. The CDR3 is 12 residues long. The CDR3 loop reads CASSPGSSPLHF. CDR3 in DNA: TGTGCCAGCTCACCGGGCAGCTCACCCCTCCACTTT.